This T cell receptor (beta chain) originates from a study of beta chain features in type 1 diabetes. Study-wide findings and caveats: A cDNA-based sequencing approach could over-represent cells with high TCR expression. Shortening of TCRB CDR3s, moderate but significant, appeared in all four CD4+ subsets of Type 1 diabetes patients. In the patient group, naive, central memory and Treg TCRB repertoires seemed more alike than in the healthy donor group. Insertions were fewer and deletions more numerous at VDJ junctions in type 1 diabetes patients.

Points on this clone: Its specificity is unknown.

Reverse transcribing all isolated RNA meant expressed TCRB transcripts were sequenced. This table comes from immunoSEQ multiplex PCR, and its TCRdb copy is limited to in-frame clones, with some not included. The sample has about 710,000 clones, over 12% seen once. Purity exceeding 95% was reached by all sorted populations. V shed 3 bases and J shed 2 bases, with 8 bases lying between them. The CDR3 totals 13 residues. Germline-derived CDR1 and CDR2 are SNHLY and FYNNEI. The V and J genes are TRBV2 and TRBJ2-7, with D unclear. This TCR came from a man in his late teens or twenties with type 1 diabetes. The sequenced sample was naive CD4+ T cells from blood. CDR3 coding DNA: TGTGCCAGCAGTGACGTTAGGGCCTACGAGCAGTACTTC. Protein: CASSDVRAYEQYF.